What follows is one T cell receptor beta chain and its context. Its specificity is unknown. The junction shows a germline mismatch at one end, possibly a read error. The same CDR3 also results from other DNA sequences found in this sample. This specimen belongs to a study of resident and recirculating memory T cells in vitiligo. Germline V gives CDR1 SGHRS, CDR2 YFSETQ. The CDR3 consists of 14 residues. Method: immunoSEQ multiplex PCR; TCRdb's copy keeps in-frame clones and lacks some. Of 70,000 to 75,000 clones in the sample, roughly nine tenths were seen once. Study-level results: No unique dominant TCR clone was found in vitiligo lesions.

This TCR came from a male donor with vitiligo. Sequenced sample: blood. The V call is TRBV5-1, the J call TRBJ1-6; 8 positions agree with TRBD1. CDR3 DNA sequence: TGCGCCAGCAGCTTGGACAGGGGGGATTCGCCCCTCCACTTT. Translated, it gives CASSLDRGDSPLHF.